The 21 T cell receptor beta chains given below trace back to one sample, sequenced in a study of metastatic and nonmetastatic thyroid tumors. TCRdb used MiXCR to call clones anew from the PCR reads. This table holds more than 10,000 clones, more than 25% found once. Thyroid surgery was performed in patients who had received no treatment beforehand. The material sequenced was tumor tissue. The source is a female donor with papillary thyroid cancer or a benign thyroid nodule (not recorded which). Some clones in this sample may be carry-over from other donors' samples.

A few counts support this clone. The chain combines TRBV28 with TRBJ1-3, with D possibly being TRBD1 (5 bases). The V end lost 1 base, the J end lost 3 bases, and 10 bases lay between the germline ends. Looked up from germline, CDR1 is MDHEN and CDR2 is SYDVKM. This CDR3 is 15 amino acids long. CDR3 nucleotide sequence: TGTGCCAGCAGTTTATCGGACAATGGTGGAAACACCATATATTTT. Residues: CASSLSDNGGNTIYF.

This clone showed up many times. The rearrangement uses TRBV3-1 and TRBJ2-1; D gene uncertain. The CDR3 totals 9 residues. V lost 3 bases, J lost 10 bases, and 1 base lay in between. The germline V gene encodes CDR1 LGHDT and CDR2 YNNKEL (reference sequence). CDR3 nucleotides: TGTGCCAGCAGCCAGGAGCAGTTCTTC. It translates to CASSQEQFF.

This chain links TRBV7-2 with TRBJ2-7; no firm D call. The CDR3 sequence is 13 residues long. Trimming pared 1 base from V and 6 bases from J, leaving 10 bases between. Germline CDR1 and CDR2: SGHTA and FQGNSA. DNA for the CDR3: TGTGCCAGCAGCTTAGGGGGATCTCTCGAGCAGTACTTC. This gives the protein CASSLGGSLEQYF.

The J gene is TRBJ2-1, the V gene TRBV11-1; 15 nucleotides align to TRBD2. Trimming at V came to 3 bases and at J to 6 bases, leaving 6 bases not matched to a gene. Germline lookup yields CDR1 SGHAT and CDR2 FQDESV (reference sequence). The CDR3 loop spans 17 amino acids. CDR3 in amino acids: CASSFSGLAGGPNEQFF. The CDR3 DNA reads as TGTGCCAGCAGCTTCTCCGGACTAGCGGGGGGGCCCAATGAGCAGTTCTTC.

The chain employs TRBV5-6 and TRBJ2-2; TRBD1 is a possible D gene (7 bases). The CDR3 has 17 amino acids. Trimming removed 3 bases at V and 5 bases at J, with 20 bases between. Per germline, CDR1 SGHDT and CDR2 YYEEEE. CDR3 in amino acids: CASSWDSPRGRTGELFF. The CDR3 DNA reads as TGTGCCAGCAGCTGGGACAGCCCTCGAGGGAGGACCGGGGAGCTGTTTTTT.

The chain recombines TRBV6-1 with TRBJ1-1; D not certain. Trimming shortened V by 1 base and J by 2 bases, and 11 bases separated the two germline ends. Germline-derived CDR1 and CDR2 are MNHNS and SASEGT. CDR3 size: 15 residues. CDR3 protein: CASSEVLTYNTEAFF. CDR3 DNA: TGTGCCAGCAGTGAAGTTCTGACTTATAACACTGAAGCTTTCTTT.

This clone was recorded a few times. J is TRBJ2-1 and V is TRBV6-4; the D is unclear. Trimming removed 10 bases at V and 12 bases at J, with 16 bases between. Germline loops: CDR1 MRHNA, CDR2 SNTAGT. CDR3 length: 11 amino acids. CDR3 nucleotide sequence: TGTGCCACTAGGTGGGGTGGTGGGCAGTTCTTC. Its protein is CATRWGGGQFF.

This chain's CDR3 is CASSLVLGLNEQFF. In nucleotides, the CDR3 is TGCGCCAGCAGCTTGGTGCTGGGCTTGAATGAGCAGTTCTTC. This chain joins TRBV5-1 and TRBJ2-1; no clear D gene. The V and J ends lost 0 bases and 7 bases respectively, with 11 bases between them. Germline CDR1 reads SGHRS; CDR2 reads YFSETQ. CDR3 size: 14 residues.

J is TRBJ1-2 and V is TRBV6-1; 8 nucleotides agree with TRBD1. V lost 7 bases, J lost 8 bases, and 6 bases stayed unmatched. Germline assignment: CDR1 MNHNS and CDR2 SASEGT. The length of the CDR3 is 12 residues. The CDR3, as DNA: TGTGCCAGCACAAGGACAGGGAGCGGCTACACCTTC. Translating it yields CASTRTGSGYTF.

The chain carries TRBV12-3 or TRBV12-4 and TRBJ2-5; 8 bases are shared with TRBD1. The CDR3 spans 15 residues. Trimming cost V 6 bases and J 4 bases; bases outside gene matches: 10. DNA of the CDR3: TGTGCCAGCAGGAACTCAGGGGGCTATGGAGAGACCCAGTACTTC. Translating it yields CASRNSGGYGETQYF.

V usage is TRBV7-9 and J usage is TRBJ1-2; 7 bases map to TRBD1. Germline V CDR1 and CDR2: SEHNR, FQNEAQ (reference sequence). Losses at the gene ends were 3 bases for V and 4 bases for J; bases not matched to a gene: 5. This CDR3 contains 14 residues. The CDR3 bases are TGTGCCAGCAGCTTTCCGGGACAGCCCTATGGCTACACCTTC. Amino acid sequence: CASSFPGQPYGYTF. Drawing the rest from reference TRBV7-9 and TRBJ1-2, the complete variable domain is DTGVSQNPRHKITKRGQNVTFRCDPISEHNRLYWYRQTLGQGPEFLTYFQNEAQLEKSRLLSDRFSAERPKGSFSTLEIQRTEQGDSAMYLCASSFPGQPYGYTFGSGTRLTVV.

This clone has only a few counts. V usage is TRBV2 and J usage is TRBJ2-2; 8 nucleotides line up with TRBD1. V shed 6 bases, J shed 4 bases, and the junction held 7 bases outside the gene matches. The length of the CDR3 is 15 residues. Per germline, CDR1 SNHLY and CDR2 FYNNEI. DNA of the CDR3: TGTGCCAGCAGCGGACAGGGTCAGGGCACCGGGGAGCTGTTTTTT. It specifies CASSGQGQGTGELFF.

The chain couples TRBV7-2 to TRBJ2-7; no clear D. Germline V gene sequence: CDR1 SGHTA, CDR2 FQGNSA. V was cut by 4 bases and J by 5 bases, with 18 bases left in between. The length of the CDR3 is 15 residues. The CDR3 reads CASSSGWTSPNEQYF. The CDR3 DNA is TGTGCCAGCAGCTCTGGCTGGACGAGCCCCAACGAGCAGTACTTC. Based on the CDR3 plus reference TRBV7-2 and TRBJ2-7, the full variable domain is GAGVSQSPSNKVTEKGKDVELRCDPISGHTALYWYRQSLGQGLEFLIYFQGNSAPDKSGLPSDRFSAERTGGSVSTLTIQRTQQEDSAVYLCASSSGWTSPNEQYFGPGTRLTVT.

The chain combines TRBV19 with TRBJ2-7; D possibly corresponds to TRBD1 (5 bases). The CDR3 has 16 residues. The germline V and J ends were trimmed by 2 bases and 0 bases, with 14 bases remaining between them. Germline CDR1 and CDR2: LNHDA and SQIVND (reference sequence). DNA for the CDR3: TGTGCCAGTAGTATAAAGGACACCTCATACTCCTACGAGCAGTACTTC. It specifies CASSIKDTSYSYEQYF. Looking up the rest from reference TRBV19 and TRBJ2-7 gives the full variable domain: DGGITQSPKYLFRKEGQNVTLSCEQNLNHDAMYWYRQDPGQGLRLIYYSQIVNDFQKGDIAEGYSVSREKKESFPLTVTSAQKNPTAFYLCASSIKDTSYSYEQYFGPGTRLTVT.

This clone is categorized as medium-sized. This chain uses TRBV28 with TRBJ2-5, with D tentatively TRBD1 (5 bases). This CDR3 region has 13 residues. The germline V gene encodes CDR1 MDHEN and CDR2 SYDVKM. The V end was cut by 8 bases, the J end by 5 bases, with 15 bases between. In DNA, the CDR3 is TGTGCCAGCTATACTTCAGGGCGGGAGACCCAGTACTTC. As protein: CASYTSGRETQYF.

In DNA form, the CDR3 reads TGTGCCAGTTCCCACCGAGGAGGCAATGAGCAGTTCTTC. Protein: CASSHRGGNEQFF. The chain combines TRBV19 with TRBJ2-1; D is perhaps TRBD2 (5 bases). The germline V gene encodes CDR1 LNHDA and CDR2 SQIVND (reference sequence). The CDR3 contains 13 residues. Between the trimmed V and J ends, which lost 8 bases and 6 bases, there was a span of 14 bases.

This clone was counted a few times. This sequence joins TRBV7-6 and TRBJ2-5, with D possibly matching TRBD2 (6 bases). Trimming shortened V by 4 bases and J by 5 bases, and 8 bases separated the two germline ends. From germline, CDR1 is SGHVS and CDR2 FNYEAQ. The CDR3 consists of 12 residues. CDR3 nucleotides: TGTGCCAGCAGCTGGGGGGTGGAGACCCAGTACTTC. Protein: CASSWGVETQYF. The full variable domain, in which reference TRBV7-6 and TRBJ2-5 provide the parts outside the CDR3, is GAGVSQSPRYKVTKRGQDVALRCDPISGHVSLYWYRQALGQGPEFLTYFNYEAQQDKSGLPNDRFSAERPEGSISTLTIQRTEQRDSAMYRCASSWGVETQYFGPGTRLLVL.

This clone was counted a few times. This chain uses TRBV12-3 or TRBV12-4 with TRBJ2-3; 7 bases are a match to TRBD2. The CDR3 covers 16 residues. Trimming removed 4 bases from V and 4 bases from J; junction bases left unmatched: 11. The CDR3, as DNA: TGTGCCAGCAGTTCCGCAGGAGGGAGGGTTCCAGATACGCAGTATTTT. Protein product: CASSSAGGRVPDTQYF.

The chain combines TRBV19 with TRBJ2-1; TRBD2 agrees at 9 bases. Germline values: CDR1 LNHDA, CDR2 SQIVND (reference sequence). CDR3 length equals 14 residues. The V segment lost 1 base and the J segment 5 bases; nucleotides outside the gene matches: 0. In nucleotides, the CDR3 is TGTGCCAGTAGTATAGCTAGCGGGGACAATGAGCAGTTCTTC. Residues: CASSIASGDNEQFF.

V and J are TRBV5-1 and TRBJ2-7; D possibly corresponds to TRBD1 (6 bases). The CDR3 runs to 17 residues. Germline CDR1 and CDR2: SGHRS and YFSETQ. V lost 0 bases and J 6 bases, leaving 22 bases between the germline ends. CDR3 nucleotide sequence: TGCGCCAGCAGCTTGGCGACAGCGAGGGTAGGGGGACCCGAGCAGTACTTC. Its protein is CASSLATARVGGPEQYF.

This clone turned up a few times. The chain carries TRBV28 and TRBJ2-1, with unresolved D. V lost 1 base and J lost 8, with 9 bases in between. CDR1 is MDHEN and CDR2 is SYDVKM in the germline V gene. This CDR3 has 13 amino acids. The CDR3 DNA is TGTGCCAGCAGTTTATCGGGTACCGATGAGCAGTTCTTC. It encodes CASSLSGTDEQFF.